This T cell receptor beta chain was profiled in a study of shared clonotypes between healthy human individuals. On this clone: What it binds is not known. A read error is possible here, since a much larger clone lies one base away. Other DNA sequences of this sample code for an identical CDR3.

Each donor was a Caucasian adult residing in Nashville, Tennessee. Broader study findings: Compared with clonotypes that all four donors shared, non-shared clonotypes had lower generation probabilities.

The method was immunoSEQ multiplex PCR; TCRdb's version includes in-frame clones alone and lacks a portion of them. The sample has under 750,000 clones, 72% seen once. Sequenced input: memory CD4+ T cells sorted from blood. The subset is: CD45RA-negative fraction. This clonotype was obtained from a woman younger than 45 in good health.

The CDR3 DNA follows: TGTGCCAGCAGCTCGAACACCGGGGAGCTGTTTTTT. It encodes CASSSNTGELFF. This chain uses TRBV27 with TRBJ2-2; D remains unclear. The germline gives CDR1 MNHEY, CDR2 SMNVEV (reference sequence). This CDR3 has 12 amino acids. V gave up 6 bases and J gave up 0 bases, with 2 bases separating them.